The 25 T cell receptor beta chains below were found in one sample sequenced in a study of somatic mutations in cytotoxic T cells in rheumatoid arthritis. Assay used: immunoSEQ multiplex PCR; TCRdb lists only in-frame clones, some missing. The sample shows about 26,000 clones, 82% of them seen only once. Sample: CD8+ T cells sorted from blood. These receptor sequences come from a man aged 45-65 years in good health.

This clone was counted once. V usage is TRBV6-5 and J usage is TRBJ2-3, with D tentatively TRBD2 (6 bases). This CDR3 is built from 16 residues. V lost 2 bases to trimming and J lost 1 base, with 13 bases between them. Germline assignment: CDR1 MNHEY and CDR2 SVGAGI. The CDR3 sequence is CASSYLGGAGTDTQYF. The CDR3 DNA reads TGTGCCAGCAGTTACCTCGGGGGTGCTGGCACAGATACGCAGTATTTT.

V is TRBV5-5 and J is TRBJ1-4; D is perhaps TRBD1 (5 bases). Trimming took 3 bases from V and 0 from J, leaving 9 bases between them. The CDR3 runs to 15 residues. Germline loops: CDR1 SGHKS, CDR2 YYEKEE (reference sequence). DNA for the CDR3: TGTGCCAGCAGCTGGGGCCAAGCAACTAATGAAAAACTGTTTTTT. It is translated as CASSWGQATNEKLFF.

The gene calls are TRBV28 and TRBJ1-2; the D gene is possibly TRBD1 (6 bases). This CDR3 contains 16 residues. Germline lookup yields CDR1 MDHEN and CDR2 SYDVKM. Trimming shortened V by 3 bases and J by 0 bases, and 14 bases separated the two germline ends. The CDR3 spells CASSFTADSTNYGYTF. In nucleotides, the CDR3 is TGTGCCAGCAGTTTCACCGCGGACAGCACTAACTATGGCTACACCTTC.

The rearrangement joins TRBV10-1 to TRBJ1-1; 7 positions agree with TRBD1. This CDR3 spans 14 amino acids. The J segment lost 1 base and the V segment lost 4 bases, leaving 3 bases of the junction unmatched. Germline V gives CDR1 WNHNN, CDR2 SYGVQD (reference sequence). CDR3 loop: CASSAGQWNTEAFF. CDR3 coding DNA: TGCGCCAGCAGTGCGGGACAGTGGAACACTGAAGCTTTCTTT.

The J gene is TRBJ2-3, the V gene TRBV2; 7 positions match TRBD2. Unmatched junction bases numbered 5, after V lost 1 base and J lost 4 bases. The CDR3 has 15 residues. CDR1 and CDR2 from the germline V gene are SNHLY and FYNNEI. CDR3: CASSEGASGSDTQYF. The CDR3 DNA is TGTGCCAGCAGTGAAGGGGCTAGCGGTTCAGATACGCAGTATTTT.

In this sample, this clone turned up a few times. The rearrangement links TRBV30 to TRBJ2-2, with no clear D. CDR1 is GTSNPN and CDR2 is SVGIG in the germline V gene (reference sequence). V lost 6 bases, J lost 0 bases, and 17 bases lay in between. This CDR3 spans 16 amino acids. As DNA, the CDR3 is TGTGCCTGTGTCGGGTGTGGGGTCGCGAACACCGGGGAGCTGTTTTTT. This translates into CACVGCGVANTGELFF. Filled out from reference TRBV30 and TRBJ2-2, the complete variable domain reads SQTIHQWPATLVQPVGSPLSLECTVEGTSNPNLYWYRQAAGRGLQLLFYSVGIGQISSEVPQNLSASRPQDRQFILSSKKLLLSDSGFYLCACVGCGVANTGELFFGEGSRLTVL.

The V call is TRBV10-3, the J call TRBJ1-4; no clear D gene. V was trimmed by 6 bases and J by 0 bases, leaving 11 bases between them. CDR3 length: 15 residues. Per germline, CDR1 ENHRY and CDR2 SYGVKD. The CDR3 DNA reads as TGTGCCATCAGCGACGGAGTTGCAACTAATGAAAAACTGTTTTTT. It translates to CAISDGVATNEKLFF.

The rearrangement uses TRBV29-1 and TRBJ2-1; the D gene is possibly TRBD1 (6 bases). The V gene's germline CDR1 is SQVTM and CDR2 ANQGSEA. CDR3 length: 15 residues. Trimming took off 4 bases at V and 0 bases at J, with 13 bases between the two ends. CDR3 DNA sequence: TGCAGCGTTGGTAGGGGCAGGGGCTCCTACAATGAGCAGTTCTTC. This translates into CSVGRGRGSYNEQFF.

The V call is TRBV6-5, the J call TRBJ2-7; no definite D call. Germline lookup yields CDR1 MNHEY and CDR2 SVGAGI. V lost 6 bases, J lost 0 bases, and 15 bases lay in between. CDR3 length: 15 residues. This chain's CDR3 is CASSYLGQTSYEQYF. The CDR3 DNA follows: TGTGCCAGCAGCTACCTCGGCCAGACCTCCTACGAGCAGTACTTC.

This chain links TRBV9 with TRBJ2-1, with D possibly called TRBD1 or TRBD2 (5 bases each). The CDR3 has 16 amino acids. Germline lookup yields CDR1 SGDLS and CDR2 YYNGEE. V was pared by 1 base and J by 5 bases, with 16 bases between. The CDR3 coding sequence is TGTGCCAGCAGCGTATTGGGGCTAGCTGCCAACAATGAGCAGTTCTTC. The encoded protein is CASSVLGLAANNEQFF.

The CDR3 region is CASSFSIPGPPSPQETQYF. The CDR3 DNA is TGTGCCAGCAGCTTTTCCATACCCGGGCCTCCAAGTCCCCAAGAGACCCAGTACTTC. The chain combines TRBV11-2 with TRBJ2-5; D unclear. Germline V gene sequence: CDR1 SGHAT, CDR2 FQNNGV. Trimming pared 3 bases from V and 1 base from J, leaving 24 bases between. The CDR3 extends over 19 amino acids.

The rearrangement uses TRBV7-9 and TRBJ2-7; a possible D gene is TRBD1 (8 bases). The ends were cut back, 5 bases at V and 4 bases at J, with 18 bases in the middle. This CDR3 contains 15 residues. CDR1 is SEHNR, CDR2 FQNEAQ, per germline (reference sequence). For the CDR3, the DNA is TGTGCCAGCAGCGGGGACAGGCGGCGGGGGTACGAGCAGTACTTC. It encodes CASSGDRRRGYEQYF.

The genes are TRBV10-3 and TRBJ2-7; no firm D call. Looked up from germline, CDR1 is ENHRY and CDR2 is SYGVKD. Trimming cost V 2 bases and J 1 base, with 9 bases left between them. This CDR3 contains 14 residues. The CDR3 region has the DNA TGTGCCATCAGTGAGGACCTATCGTCCTACGAGCAGTACTTC. This translates into CAISEDLSSYEQYF.

The CDR3 protein is CASSLDRGGEGYTF. CDR3 nucleotide sequence: TGCGCCAGCAGCTTGGACAGGGGAGGAGAAGGCTACACCTTC. V gene TRBV5-1 combines with J gene TRBJ1-2; 7 nucleotides line up with TRBD1. J was trimmed by 8 bases and V by 0 bases; bases with no gene match: 7. Germline CDR1 is SGHRS and CDR2 is YFSETQ. This CDR3 is 14 amino acids long. The full variable domain, rest sourced from reference TRBV5-1 and TRBJ1-2, is KAGVTQTPRYLIKTRGQQVTLSCSPISGHRSVSWYQQTPGQGLQFLFEYFSETQRNKGNFPGRFSGRQFSNSRSEMNVSTLELGDSALYLCASSLDRGGEGYTFGSGTRLTVV.

This clone was seen a single time. The gene calls are TRBV20-1 and TRBJ2-1; D is undetermined. CDR3 length: 11 residues. With 2 bases removed from V and 4 bases from J, the gap between germline ends came to 3 bases. Germline CDR1 reads DFQATT; CDR2 reads SNEGSKA (reference sequence). CDR3 in amino acids: CSARLYNEQFF. Written as DNA, the CDR3 is TGCAGTGCTAGATTGTACAATGAGCAGTTCTTC.

The gene calls are TRBV29-1 and TRBJ1-3; perhaps TRBD1 as D (6 bases). The germline V gene has CDR1 SQVTM and CDR2 ANQGSEA. V lost 4 bases to trimming and J lost 0 bases, with 16 bases between them. CDR3 length equals 16 residues. The CDR3 nucleotides read TGCAGCGTTGTGTTGGCAGGGGAAGGCTCTGGAAACACCATATATTTT. Its translation is CSVVLAGEGSGNTIYF.

The rearrangement joins TRBV7-6 to TRBJ1-1; a possible D gene is TRBD1 (5 bases). Trimming pared 1 base from V and 4 bases from J, leaving 7 bases between. The V gene's germline CDR1 is SGHVS and CDR2 FNYEAQ. The CDR3 has 13 residues. The CDR3, as DNA: TGTGCCAGCAGCTTAGGCAGGGTCACTGAAGCTTTCTTT. Protein sequence: CASSLGRVTEAFF.

The V and J genes are TRBV6-6 and TRBJ2-3, with D possibly matching TRBD2 (6 bases). The germline V gene has CDR1 MNHNY and CDR2 SVGAGI (reference sequence). V lost 1 base and J lost 3, with 14 bases in between. The length of the CDR3 is 16 residues. The CDR3 bases are TGTGCCAGCAGTTACTATAGAGCGGGTACGACAGATACGCAGTATTTT. Residues: CASSYYRAGTTDTQYF.

The chain has TRBV27 and TRBJ2-1; TRBD1 aligns across 8 bases. CDR1 is MNHEY, CDR2 SMNVEV, per germline (reference sequence). The V gene end was trimmed by 4 bases and the J gene end by 4 bases; junction bases not matched to a gene: 6. The CDR3 extends over 15 amino acids. The CDR3 DNA reads TGTGCCAGCAGTTCCGGGACAGGAAGATACAATGAGCAGTTCTTC. Translation gives CASSSGTGRYNEQFF.

This chain uses TRBV10-3 with TRBJ1-2; no definite D call. CDR3 size: 13 residues. Germline V CDR1 and CDR2: ENHRY, SYGVKD. V lost 8 bases and J 8 bases, leaving 18 bases between the germline ends. Here the CDR3 DNA reads TGTGCCATCTATCCGGAGCCGGGTCGGGGCTACACCTTC. This codes for CAIYPEPGRGYTF.

The chain recombines TRBV4-2 with TRBJ2-3, with a weak D call TRBD2 (5 bases). Looked up from germline, CDR1 is LGHNA and CDR2 is YNFKEQ. The V end was cut by 0 bases, the J end by 7 bases, with 14 bases between. This CDR3 is built from 15 residues. This chain's CDR3 is CASSQESGRAHTQYF. CDR3 bases: TGTGCCAGCAGCCAAGAATCGGGAAGGGCACATACGCAGTATTTT.

V is TRBV7-9 and J is TRBJ2-5, with D tentatively TRBD2 (6 bases). This CDR3 has 15 amino acids. Trimming removed 3 bases at V and 7 bases at J, with 18 bases between. CDR1 and CDR2 (germline): SEHNR, FQNEAQ (reference sequence). CDR3 DNA sequence: TGTGCCAGCAGCTTTCAACTAGCCGTAGGCCCGACCCAGTACTTC. This codes for CASSFQLAVGPTQYF.

The rearrangement links TRBV11-3 to TRBJ2-1, with D possibly matching TRBD2 (6 bases). Germline CDR1 SGHNT, CDR2 YENEEA. V was trimmed by 6 bases and J by 7 bases, leaving 25 bases between them. This CDR3 has 17 amino acids. CDR3 loop: CASSEGSHGTVKNEQFF. Here the CDR3 DNA reads TGTGCCAGCAGTGAGGGCAGTCATGGGACTGTCAAAAATGAGCAGTTCTTC.

The chain is built from TRBV7-6 and TRBJ2-7, with no clear D. V was shortened by 2 bases and J by 3 bases, with 8 bases between the two germline ends. This CDR3 is 13 amino acids long. Germline CDR1 reads SGHVS; CDR2 reads FNYEAQ. CDR3 region: CASSLTKGYEQYF. As DNA, the CDR3 is TGTGCCAGCAGCTTAACTAAGGGCTACGAGCAGTACTTC. Full variable domain (rest looked up from reference TRBV7-6 and TRBJ2-7): GAGVSQSPRYKVTKRGQDVALRCDPISGHVSLYWYRQALGQGPEFLTYFNYEAQQDKSGLPNDRFSAERPEGSISTLTIQRTEQRDSAMYRCASSLTKGYEQYFGPGTRLTVT.

The CDR3 nucleotides read TGCGCCAGCAGCCAAGAAAGTACTCACAGCTCCTACGAGCAGTACTTC. Translation gives CASSQESTHSSYEQYF. The rearrangement joins TRBV4-1 to TRBJ2-5; unclear D gene. The J call could be wrong; TRBJ2-7 is a better fit for the DNA end. Germline V gene lookup returns CDR1 MGHRA and CDR2 YSYEKL. This CDR3 is 16 amino acids long.